Detailed here is one TCR beta chain. Which antigen it targets is not known. Base qualities are not provided; no much larger clone lies one nucleotide away. This entry comes from a study of cytomegalovirus exposure and HLA in healthy donors (dated by TCRdb to about 2017). About the full investigation: In an earlier analysis of several hundred of the donors, about 270 Gb of sequence data and 90 million to 120 million unique TCR beta sequences from about 179 million T cells were reported. Approximately 310 gigabases of sequencing data and 80 million or so unique TCR sequences were included in an early release covering 500 to 750 HLA-typed donors. Of the approximately 400 genotyped donors, over 65% fell in the genetic ancestry cluster associated with self-reported Caucasian donors. The aim of the study was to test whether cataloging public T cell receptors could identify signatures of past pathogen exposure. The study used immunosequencing to profile the T cell repertoires of 666 subjects and linked those repertoires to cytomegalovirus serostatus. In addition to the first cohort of 666 subjects, a separate validation cohort of 120 different subjects was used. High-throughput TCR immunosequencing, statistical association of individual TCRs with disease status, and machine learning were combined to predict cytomegalovirus infection status. In a later analysis, previously published TCR beta repertoires from 670 or so donors were re-analyzed and high-resolution HLA genotyping was added so that TCR occurrence patterns could be studied. The later analysis used no new phenotypic data to find candidate immune exposures, relying instead on TCR beta sequences and their occurrence across donors. An earlier analysis of fewer than 750 of the donors used high-throughput TCR beta sequencing to judge whether each TCR beta V gene segment behaved as functional or pseudogenic. Donor age, sex, ethnicity and CMV serostatus were compiled together with the repertoire data. A later genetic analysis took genome-wide SNP genotypes for about 65% of the 666 donors and used that subset as a discovery cohort. All discovery cohort repertoires had been generated on a single sequencing platform. HLA typing included class I and class II loci at four-digit resolution. The number of typed donors differed by locus: 629-630 for A, B, C, DRB1 and DQB1; approximately 530 for DQA1; 606 for DPA1; and about 470 for DPB1. Several DR-DQ haplotypes were handled as single units for association and clustering, since linkage in the cohort was strong. Among roughly 400 genotyped donors of the cohort, an average of about 220,000 unique TCR beta nucleotide sequences was sequenced per donor, of which approximately 19% were non-productive.

Library prep was done by the immunoSEQ multiplex PCR assay. For the multiplex PCR, a mixture combining 60 forward primers for TCR Vbeta segments and 13 reverse primers for TCR Jbeta segments was used. Amplification of the CDR3 region of rearranged TCR beta genes was performed with a multiplex PCR assay on genomic DNA. On the Illumina HiSeq System, the amplified TCR beta libraries were sequenced as 87-base-pair reads. The authors' analysis ran thus. A later analysis tallied tens of millions of unique TCR beta chains across the 666 repertoires, and approximately 12 million of those chains were shared by two or more donors. Raw reads were error-corrected and collapsed into unique sequences by a nearest-neighbor algorithm in which closely related sequences were merged to remove PCR and sequencing errors. Alignment of CDR3 sequences to IMGT reference sequences was used to assign V, D and J gene segments. For a sequence to be retained, a match of at least six nucleotides to both a V gene segment and a J gene segment was required. Rearrangements were classified as productive when the CDR3 lacked stop codons and remained in frame with V and J, and all other rearrangements were classified as non-productive. CDR3 was defined by IMGT convention, running from the second conserved V-encoded cysteine to the conserved J-encoded phenylalanine. The earlier analysis of approximately 500 of the donors excluded sequences that lacked an unambiguous match to a single V gene segment. An earlier analysis of 587 of the donors classified V segments as functional when productive rearrangements were above 56.7% and as segregating when the standard deviation between donors was above 5%. A statistical classification framework was built to diagnose cytomegalovirus status from the catalog of TCR beta chain sequences. V and J gene assignment, in a later analysis, came from comparing TCR nucleotide sequences with IMGT/GENE-DB human TR gene sequences. Using the TCRdist pipeline, a later analysis assigned CDR3 sequences along with most-parsimonious VDJ recombination scenarios. In a later analysis, each TCR beta chain was defined by its CDR3 amino acid sequence together with its V-gene family, and reads without a unique V-gene family were excluded. In a later analysis, 550 to 650 highly shared, low-generation-probability nucleotide sequences were removed to address suspected cross-contamination and a sequencing artifact. In a later analysis, a clonal expansion index was calculated for each public chain from normalized within-repertoire ranks of inferred template counts. Generation probabilities in a later analysis came from a VDJ recombination model fitted to out-of-frame rearrangements, and those results were checked against IGoR. Hypergeometric tests were used in a later analysis to score TCR-TCR, TCR-HLA and TCR-CMV co-occurrence, with a repertoire-size bias correction applied to the TCR pairs. False discovery rates were estimated in a later analysis by permuting HLA or CMV assignments 20 times. In a later analysis, co-occurring TCRs were grouped using DBSCAN, and TCRdist sequence similarity was added for clustering within HLA-allele-positive subsets. Repertoires with fewer than 30,000 or more than 120,000 public chains, plus five repertoires with anomalous nucleotide sharing, were excluded from co-occurrence clustering. TCRdb re-hosts the immuneACCESS table, in-frame sequences only. Its copies lack some clones; in the studies checked, an unresolved V gene accounts for under half of them, and the cause for the rest is not known. The V and J calls and the clone size are those of that table, but D and trimming were determined from the DNA. This sample has about 120,000 clones in its table, and 75% to 80% of those were observed once. The top ten clonotypes cover about 12% of the sample.

The full study reports these points: In a later analysis, the rate of TCR association differed among HLA loci, with DRB1 alleles having the most associated TCRs and HLA-C alleles having the fewest. Correlated functional status among segregating V segments might be attributable to linkage disequilibrium, but an unknown experimental factor could not be ruled out. The classifier was reported to diagnose cytomegalovirus status with high specificity and sensitivity in both the original and validation cohorts. Because HLA typing was missing for some donors at each locus, association tests included only the typed subset. Because counts were too low, roughly 17 rarely observed V segments, including chromosome 9 orphons, were left out of the earlier analysis of about 620 of the donors. A later analysis reported that several top co-occurrence clusters appeared linked to parvovirus B19, influenza, CMV and Epstein-Barr virus. When HLA alleles, especially DR and DQ, strongly co-occurred, attributing TCR associations to individual alleles was difficult. At a false discovery rate of 0.05, a later analysis linked roughly 17,000 TCR beta sequences to specific HLA alleles. A few of the identified cytomegalovirus-associated TCR beta chains were confirmed in vitro to be specific for cytomegalovirus antigens. In a later analysis, HLA-associated TCR beta chains showed more clonal expansion and lower generation probabilities than non-associated chains that were equally common. While some public TCRs were present in many individuals, most TCR sequences turned up only very rarely across donors. V-gene and J-gene trimming of TCR beta chains was associated with a missense DCLRE1C variant in a later genetic analysis, and the association was replicated in an independent cohort. A later analysis found that most CMV-associated TCR beta chains appeared HLA-restricted, with HLA associations seemingly driven largely by CMV exposure. A further reported finding was that TCR beta sequences accurately predicted the HLA-A and HLA-B alleles for most subjects in the first cohort. A total of 150 or so TCR beta chains were listed by the study as associated with cytomegalovirus. In a later genetic analysis, fewer N-insertions in productive TCRs were reported among donors in an Asian-associated ancestry cluster than the approximately 630-donor mean. The authors suggested that the approach could potentially be generalized to other disease states and immunological phenotypes. A group of highly shared sequence variants was considered likely to be a technical artifact of the sequencing pipeline. The presence/absence analyses assumed that sequencing depth was roughly uniform across donors, and that assumption may not be true. The only immune exposure information available for the cohort was CMV serostatus. In an earlier analysis of fewer than 750 of the donors, most TCR beta V segments were observed in productive rearrangements about 87% or about 30% of the time, broadly matching IMGT annotations. In this cohort, only TCR beta chains were sequenced, and detectable features were limited by the absence of alpha or paired-chain data.

The cohort consisted of 666 healthy bone marrow donors. At the time of sampling, all cohort members were nominally healthy, though unrecorded immune exposures were likely present. The donor tested CMV seropositive and was one of the 289 seropositive cohort members. Each donor provided a peripheral blood sample, and peripheral blood mononuclear cells were used for TCR beta sequencing. The Qiagen DNeasy Blood Extraction Kit was used to extract genomic DNA from the blood cell samples. The TCR was taken from a woman aged 35 to 49 in good health and CMV-seropositive. The sequencing input was PBMCs.

The nucleotide sequence reads as follows: TGTGCCAGCAGTGCGATCGGGCGGGGGAACCCCTACGAGCAGTACTTC. Its product reads: CASSAIGRGNPYEQYF. Recombination joined TRBV2 with TRBJ2-7; TRBD2 lines up with 7 middle nucleotides. From the cysteine up to the phenylalanine, the CDR3 has a length of 16 residues. Only the CDR3 region is kept as DNA, spanning 48 bases read in frame from base 1. Trimming leaves V shorter by 4 bases and J shorter by 2 bases, with the junction holding 11 bases beyond the gene matches. The germline V gene encodes CDR1 SNHLY and CDR2 FYNNEI.